The clone carrying this TCR beta chain was detected once. The sample belongs to a study of blood T cell repertoires in COVID-19. About the study: Nucleic acid was either cDNA or gDNA, and it came from T cells, B-cell-depleted T cells, or PBMCs.

Germline values: CDR1 MNHEY, CDR2 SVGAGI. The ends lost 6 bases at V and 13 bases at J; junction bases unmatched: 10. The CDR3 totals 12 residues. In the original workflow: For nucleated cells, counts were estimated from reference gene primer amplification. Some clones are missing from TCRdb's copy, which holds only in-frame ones; the method was immunoSEQ multiplex PCR. V and J calls and clone size come straight from that table; D and trimming were deduced from the DNA. The sample includes about 220,000 clones, 84% of them seen just once. This TCR was recovered from a woman in her twenties or thirties who had recovered from COVID-19. Source material: peripheral blood. V and J are TRBV6-5 and TRBJ1-2; 8 bases fit TRBD1. CDR3 DNA: TGTGCCAGCAGCGAGGGACAGGCCTACACCACCTTC. It codes for CASSEGQAYTTF.